This entry is about one TCR beta chain. Its antigen is undetermined. These data belong to a study of T cell repertoires in cytomegalovirus infection. Study-level background: Public TCR beta signatures provided an indication of both CMV infection and a matching HLA type. Study-wide findings and caveats: Clonotypes of TCR beta that were HLA-C-restricted and CMV-specific dominated the ex vivo response.

CDR1 is MRHNA and CDR2 is SNTAGT in the germline V gene. Trimming left V 6 bases short and J 4 bases short, with 21 bases between. The CDR3 loop spans 16 amino acids. TCRdb reanalysed the reads using MiXCR and keeps one entry per CDR3 protein. This table has around 450,000 distinct CDR3 sequences, about 10% appearing once. Input material: PBMCs. The V gene is TRBV6-4, the J gene TRBJ2-5; D unresolved. This TCR came from a human donor in good health (CMV status not recorded). Some clones in this sample may be carry-over from other donors' samples. CDR3: CASREREPRAGETQYF. The CDR3 DNA reads as TGTGCCAGCAGAGAGAGAGAACCTAGAGCTGGAGAGACCCAGTACTTC.